The present T cell receptor beta chain was sequenced within a study of spatial heterogeneity in lung cancer. Study-wide context: In tumor regions TCR transcript counts correlated strongly with a matched bulk RNA-seq T cell module score. Study outcomes and limitations: Expanded alpha and beta TCR counts within tumors tracked tumor mutation counts.

TCRdb reprocessed the 5' RACE reads via MiXCR and lists one record per CDR3 protein. The sample comprises 8,700 or so distinct CDR3 sequences, more than 13% of which are singletons, and 14% rests with the top ten. CDR1 and CDR2 from the germline V gene are MGHRA and YSYEKL. The J segment lost 4 bases and the V segment lost 3 bases, leaving 11 bases of the junction unmatched. This CDR3 comprises 18 residues. Sample share makes this clonotype medium-sized. Its cognate antigen is unknown. Time point here: sample taken at primary tumor resection. The receptor's source is a male donor with early-stage non-small cell lung cancer. The rearrangement links TRBV4-1 to TRBJ2-2; 10 nucleotides align to TRBD2. Here the sequenced sample was lung tumor tissue, taken at surgery. CDR3 sequence: CASSHRRTSGVGTGELFF. The CDR3 coding sequence is TGCGCCAGCAGCCACCGCCGAACTAGCGGGGTGGGCACCGGGGAGCTGTTTTTT.